Below, 27 T cell receptor beta chains from the same sample are listed, as sequenced in a study of cytomegalovirus exposure and HLA in healthy donors. PCR employed 60 Vbeta and 13 Jbeta primers. Measured with immunoSEQ multiplex PCR; TCRdb has only the in-frame clones, and not every one. This table holds more than 55,000 clones, roughly 84% found once. The source material was PBMCs. All receptors come from a man aged 25 to 40 in good health and CMV-seronegative.

This chain uses TRBV11-2 with TRBJ1-2; no clear D. The germline gives CDR1 SGHAT, CDR2 FQNNGV. V was clipped by 1 base and J by 0 bases, with 6 bases between them. The CDR3 runs 14 residues. Here the CDR3 DNA reads TGTGCCAGCAGCTTAGCGCGATCTAACTATGGCTACACCTTC. Its translation is CASSLARSNYGYTF.

This clone has only a few counts. This chain uses TRBV11-2 with TRBJ1-5; D not certain. The germline V gene encodes CDR1 SGHAT and CDR2 FQNNGV. The V end lost 5 bases, the J end lost 4 bases, and 9 bases lay between the germline ends. The CDR3 totals 13 residues. CDR3 sequence (DNA): TGTGCCAGCAGCCGCCACTCGAATCAGCCCCAGCATTTT. Encoded protein: CASSRHSNQPQHF.

The V gene is TRBV7-7, the J gene TRBJ2-2, with 7 positions matching TRBD1. Trimming took 5 bases from V and 7 from J; bases not matched to a gene: 13. CDR1 is SSHAT and CDR2 is FNYEAQ in the germline V gene (reference sequence). This CDR3 has 16 residues. In nucleotides, the CDR3 is TGTGCCAGCAGCCCGGAGACAGGGCAGGTTGACGGGGAGCTGTTTTTT. Its translation is CASSPETGQVDGELFF.

The rearrangement links TRBV7-9 to TRBJ2-7, with D perhaps matching TRBD2 (5 bases). Germline CDR1 is SEHNR and CDR2 is FQNEAQ (reference sequence). This CDR3 region has 17 residues. Trimming cost V 4 bases and J 1 base, with 20 bases left between them. CDR3: CASSSRAGSYRSYEQYF. CDR3 in DNA: TGTGCCAGCAGCTCCCGCGCGGGCAGCTACCGATCCTACGAGCAGTACTTC.

The V gene is TRBV7-6, the J gene TRBJ1-2; TRBD1 aligns across 7 bases. Germline V lookup: CDR1 SGHVS, CDR2 FNYEAQ. The V and J ends lost 1 base and 3 bases, in that order; junction bases with no gene match: 5. The CDR3 length is 15 residues. The CDR3 spells CASSLGDSVDYGYTF. CDR3 coding DNA: TGTGCCAGCAGCTTAGGGGACAGTGTTGACTATGGCTACACCTTC.

V and J are TRBV29-1 and TRBJ2-3; D might be TRBD2 (5 bases). CDR1 SQVTM and CDR2 ANQGSEA come from the germline V gene. The CDR3 runs to 12 residues. Trimming stripped 1 base from V and 4 bases from J, with 6 bases between. CDR3 amino acids: CSVEGGSDTQYF. CDR3 DNA: TGCAGCGTTGAAGGAGGGTCAGATACGCAGTATTTT.

CDR3 DNA: TGTGCCAGCAGCTTCCGACAGGGCAGTGGTGAAAAACTGTTTTTT. Its protein product is CASSFRQGSGEKLFF. The J gene is TRBJ1-4, the V gene TRBV7-9; 7 bases match TRBD1. This CDR3 has 15 amino acids. V lost 3 bases to trimming and J lost 7 bases; unmatched junction nucleotides: 8. CDR1 is SEHNR and CDR2 is FQNEAQ in the germline V gene (reference sequence).

The chain uses TRBV18 and TRBJ2-7, with TRBD1 matching over 7 bases. This CDR3 contains 12 residues. Trimming cost V 4 bases and J 6 bases; bases outside gene matches: 3. Germline CDR1 is KGHSH and CDR2 is LQKENI. In DNA, the CDR3 is TGTGCCAGCTCACAGGGGGCAGTCGAGCAGTACTTC. Its protein is CASSQGAVEQYF.

The chain uses TRBV18 and TRBJ2-7; 14 bases match TRBD2. CDR1 is KGHSH and CDR2 is LQKENI in the germline V gene. Germline trimming cut 5 bases from V and 11 bases from J; bases unmatched to any gene: 8. The CDR3 runs to 14 residues. The CDR3 region is CASSSGTSGSLEYF. For the CDR3, the DNA is TGTGCCAGCTCATCCGGGACTAGCGGGAGCCTGGAGTACTTC.

The count of this clone is one. V usage is TRBV19 and J usage is TRBJ2-7; D may be TRBD1 (6 bases). The length of the CDR3 is 14 residues. Germline-derived CDR1 and CDR2 are LNHDA and SQIVND (reference sequence). The germline V and J ends were trimmed by 4 bases and 0 bases, with 10 bases remaining between them. CDR3: CASSRQVTSYEQYF. The CDR3 DNA is TGTGCCAGTAGTAGACAGGTTACCTCCTACGAGCAGTACTTC.

This chain uses TRBV5-5 with TRBJ1-6; 9 positions agree with TRBD1. The germline V gene encodes CDR1 SGHKS and CDR2 YYEKEE (reference sequence). Losses at the gene ends were 0 bases for V and 8 bases for J; bases not matched to a gene: 6. The CDR3 is 16 residues long. In DNA, the CDR3 is TGTGCCAGCAGCTTGGGCACAGGGGGCGCATATTCACCCCTCCACTTT. Its protein is CASSLGTGGAYSPLHF.

The chain is built from TRBV18 and TRBJ1-1; no definite D call. The CDR3 runs to 11 residues. Germline V gene data show CDR1 as KGHSH and CDR2 as LQKENI. The ends were cut back, 3 bases at V and 7 bases at J, with 6 bases in the middle. Here the CDR3 DNA reads TGTGCCAGCTCACCCGGGTTTGAAGCTTTCTTT. It yields the protein CASSPGFEAFF.

CDR3 nucleotide sequence: TGTGCCAGCAGCGTAGGGAGGGACAGAGCCAATGAGCAGTTCTTC. The encoded protein is CASSVGRDRANEQFF. This chain joins TRBV9 and TRBJ2-1, with a possible D match to TRBD1 (7 bases). Germline V CDR1 and CDR2: SGDLS, YYNGEE. V was pared by 0 bases and J by 6 bases, with 13 bases between. The CDR3 covers 15 residues.

V gene TRBV6-5 combines with J gene TRBJ1-1; no firm D call. With 6 bases removed from V and 4 bases from J, the gap between germline ends came to 15 bases. Looked up from germline, CDR1 is MNHEY and CDR2 is SVGAGI. The CDR3 totals 14 residues. CDR3 sequence reads: CASSPPGGFTEAFF. The CDR3 nucleotides are TGTGCCAGCAGCCCCCCCGGAGGTTTCACTGAAGCTTTCTTT.

About this clone: At one boundary the junction diverges from the germline segment, which might be a read error. V gene TRBV7-6 combines with J gene TRBJ1-4; 12 positions match TRBD1. Germline V gene sequence: CDR1 SGHVS, CDR2 FNYEAQ. The CDR3 runs to 18 residues. The CDR3 protein is CSSSPASGQGAANEKLFF. The DNA for the CDR3 is TGTTCCAGCAGCCCTGCCTCGGGACAGGGGGCGGCAAATGAAAAACTGTTTTTT.

The chain employs TRBV5-4 and TRBJ1-1; possibly TRBD1 for D (5 bases). V lost 4 bases to trimming and J lost 1 base, with 11 bases between them. The CDR3 length is 14 residues. Germline CDR1 and CDR2: SGHNT and YYREEE (reference sequence). The chain's CDR3 is CASSEDIANTEAFF. The CDR3 coding sequence is TGTGCCAGCAGCGAGGACATCGCGAACACTGAAGCTTTCTTT.

The rearrangement joins TRBV7-2 to TRBJ2-2; TRBD2 might be the D (6 bases). The V end was cut by 1 base, the J end by 2 bases, with 14 bases between. Germline V gives CDR1 SGHTA, CDR2 FQGNSA. The CDR3 extends over 17 amino acids. The chain's CDR3 is CASSLGLRTTNTGELFF. CDR3 sequence (DNA): TGTGCCAGCAGCTTAGGTTTGCGGACTACCAACACCGGGGAGCTGTTTTTT. Using reference TRBV7-2 and TRBJ2-2 for the parts outside the CDR3, the full variable domain is GAGVSQSPSNKVTEKGKDVELRCDPISGHTALYWYRQSLGQGLEFLIYFQGNSAPDKSGLPSDRFSAERTGGSVSTLTIQRTQQEDSAVYLCASSLGLRTTNTGELFFGEGSRLTVL.

The chain uses TRBV19 and TRBJ2-2; 7 bases align to TRBD1. The CDR3 loop spans 18 amino acids. CDR1 and CDR2 (germline): LNHDA, SQIVND (reference sequence). V shed 6 bases and J 1 base; nucleotides not matched to a gene: 14. DNA for the CDR3: TGTGCCAGTAGCTTGACAGGGACAGCAATTATGAACACCGGGGAGCTGTTTTTT. As protein: CASSLTGTAIMNTGELFF.

The chain employs TRBV29-1 and TRBJ2-7, with 8 bases that match TRBD1. CDR3 length: 13 amino acids. V lost 2 bases and J lost 3; bases outside the gene matches: 3. Germline CDR1 and CDR2: SQVTM and ANQGSEA. CDR3 in DNA: TGCAGCGTTGAACGAGGACAGGGCTACGAGCAGTACTTC. Its protein is CSVERGQGYEQYF.

Concerning this clone itself: Compared with germline, one end of the junction differs, possibly owing to a read error. The rearrangement joins TRBV7-9 to TRBJ1-1; 7 bases line up with TRBD1. CDR3 size: 14 residues. Germline lookup yields CDR1 SEHNR and CDR2 FQNEAQ (reference sequence). This chain's CDR3 is CASSRTGVKTEAFF. Here the CDR3 DNA reads TGTGCCAGCAGCCGAACAGGGGTGAAGACTGAAGCTTTCTTT.

This clone was counted a few times. CDR3 DNA: TGTGCCAGCAGCCGACAGGGGGGTGAAAAACTGTTTTTT. It is translated as CASSRQGGEKLFF. The chain couples TRBV6-1 to TRBJ1-4, with 9 nucleotides matching TRBD1. The junction had 3 bases not matched to a gene; V was cut back by 6 bases and J by 7 bases. Germline V gene lookup returns CDR1 MNHNS and CDR2 SASEGT. This CDR3 spans 13 amino acids.

The chain has TRBV27 and TRBJ1-1, with D possibly being TRBD1 (6 bases). Trimming stripped 8 bases from V and 4 bases from J, with 17 bases between. The germline V gene has CDR1 MNHEY and CDR2 SMNVEV (reference sequence). The CDR3 contains 14 residues. Here the CDR3 reads CASASGDTTTEAFF. DNA for the CDR3: TGTGCCAGCGCATCCGGGGACACCACCACTGAAGCTTTCTTT.

The rearrangement joins TRBV5-4 to TRBJ1-4, with D maybe TRBD1 (5 bases). CDR1 SGHNT and CDR2 YYREEE come from the germline V gene (reference sequence). The germline V and J ends were trimmed by 5 bases and 5 bases, with 16 bases remaining between them. This CDR3 has 15 residues. In DNA, the CDR3 is TGTGCCAGCAGTTATAAAGAACACAGGAATGAAAAACTGTTTTTT. This gives the protein CASSYKEHRNEKLFF.

This chain links TRBV7-6 with TRBJ2-2; TRBD2 might be the D (6 bases). The germline CDR1 and CDR2 sequences are SGHVS and FNYEAQ. The CDR3 has 17 amino acids. V was pared by 0 bases and J by 3 bases, with 14 bases between. The chain's CDR3 is CASSLALAGPDTGELFF. CDR3 sequence (DNA): TGTGCCAGCAGCTTAGCGCTTGCGGGGCCCGACACCGGGGAGCTGTTTTTT. The full variable domain, with the rest looked up from reference TRBV7-6 and TRBJ2-2, is GAGVSQSPRYKVTKRGQDVALRCDPISGHVSLYWYRQALGQGPEFLTYFNYEAQQDKSGLPNDRFSAERPEGSISTLTIQRTEQRDSAMYRCASSLALAGPDTGELFFGEGSRLTVL.

This clone was counted only a few times. V usage is TRBV5-4 and J usage is TRBJ1-1; 9 bases agree with TRBD1. Germline V CDR1 and CDR2: SGHNT, YYREEE (reference sequence). J gave up 5 bases and V 4 bases, and 12 bases lay outside the gene matches. The CDR3 contains 16 residues. The CDR3 DNA reads TGTGCCAGCAGCCTACTAGTGGACAGGGGAGGGACTGAAGCTTTCTTT. Amino acids: CASSLLVDRGGTEAFF. Supplemented by reference TRBV5-4 and TRBJ1-1, the full variable domain reads ETGVTQSPTHLIKTRGQQVTLRCSSQSGHNTVSWYQQALGQGPQFIFQYYREEENGRGNFPPRFSGLQFPNYSSELNVNALELDDSALYLCASSLLVDRGGTEAFFGQGTRLTVV.

The CDR3 reads CASSYEAGGVDTQYF. CDR3 in DNA: TGTGCCAGCAGTTACGAGGCGGGGGGGGTAGATACGCAGTATTTT. V is TRBV6-5 and J is TRBJ2-3; 9 bases align to TRBD2. J was trimmed by 5 bases and V by 2 bases; bases with no gene match: 5. This CDR3 spans 15 amino acids. Germline CDR1 and CDR2: MNHEY and SVGAGI.

The chain joins TRBV9 to TRBJ2-1; 7 bases align to TRBD2. The CDR3 extends over 15 amino acids. After removal of 3 bases from V and 8 bases from J, the junction contained 11 bases not matched to a gene. Germline CDR1 SGDLS, CDR2 YYNGEE. CDR3 nucleotide sequence: TGTGCCAGCAGCGCGAGCGGGACCCCTCTAGATGAGCAGTTCTTC. This sequence encodes CASSASGTPLDEQFF.